Presented here are 27 T cell receptor beta chains from one specimen sequenced in a study of vaccination and CD4 T cells after COVID-19. Their target antigens are unknown. Once obtained from cultured CD4+ T cells, the DNA was sequenced using the Oncomine TCR Beta short-read assay. TCRdb recomputed calls from the PCR reads with MiXCR, one row per CDR3 protein. The sample comprises fewer than 25,000 distinct CDR3 sequences, about 56% of which are singletons, and 5.5% to 7% rests with the top ten. As for treatment: approximately 10-day PBMC culture with coronavirus spike peptide pools or control peptides (ViraFEST assay). The specimen sequenced was CD4+ T cells from blood, cultured in vitro. The source of these receptors is a human donor who had recovered from COVID-19.

The rearrangement links TRBV7-6 to TRBJ2-7, with a weak D call TRBD1 (6 bases). This CDR3 spans 13 amino acids. CDR1 SGHVS and CDR2 FNYEAQ come from the germline V gene. V was pared by 4 bases and J by 5 bases, with 12 bases between. The CDR3 coding sequence is TGTGCCAGCAGCTCATACAGGGCCCACGAGCAGTACTTC. Its translation: CASSSYRAHEQYF.

This clonotype was recorded a few times. This rearrangement joins TRBV27 to TRBJ2-2; a possible D gene is TRBD1 (6 bases). Trimming took 3 bases from V and 1 from J, leaving 12 bases between them. This CDR3 is built from 16 residues. Per the germline V gene, CDR1 is MNHEY and CDR2 is SMNVEV (reference sequence). CDR3 in amino acids: CASSFLVRGNTGELFF. The CDR3 DNA follows: TGTGCCAGCAGTTTCCTGGTCAGGGGGAACACCGGGGAGCTGTTTTTT.

The chain uses TRBV5-1 and TRBJ2-1, with 8 bases that match TRBD1. This CDR3 is 15 amino acids long. Unmatched junction bases numbered 2, after V lost 0 bases and J lost 3 bases. In germline, CDR1 is SGHRS, CDR2 YFSETQ. Here the CDR3 DNA reads TGCGCCAGCAGCTTGGAGGGACAGGACTACAATGAGCAGTTCTTC. It codes for CASSLEGQDYNEQFF.

The rearrangement joins TRBV12-3 or TRBV12-4 to TRBJ1-2; TRBD1 agrees at 7 bases. The CDR3 runs 15 residues. Unmatched junction bases numbered 9, after V lost 6 bases and J lost 2 bases. The chain's CDR3 is CASRPGAGGNYGYTF. The CDR3 bases are TGTGCCAGCAGGCCTGGGGCAGGGGGAAACTATGGCTACACCTTC.

This clonotype was counted a few times. This chain connects TRBV20-1 to TRBJ1-5; D may be TRBD1 (5 bases). The CDR3 has 14 amino acids. V was pared by 0 bases and J by 2 bases, with 8 bases between. CDR1 and CDR2 (germline): DFQATT, SNEGSKA (reference sequence). The chain's CDR3 is CSAREGVGNQPQHF. CDR3 sequence (DNA): TGCAGTGCTAGAGAGGGGGTCGGCAATCAGCCCCAGCATTTT.

The chain employs TRBV20-1 and TRBJ1-2; 7 bases match TRBD1. The CDR3 has 14 amino acids. The V gene's germline CDR1 is DFQATT and CDR2 SNEGSKA (reference sequence). J gave up 6 bases and V 5 bases, and 12 bases lay outside the gene matches. The CDR3 region is CSASPGQPLNGYTF. The CDR3 DNA reads TGCAGTGCTTCCCCGGGACAGCCGTTAAATGGCTACACCTTC.

This rearrangement joins TRBV19 to TRBJ2-1; possible D gene TRBD2, 6 bases. V was cut by 7 bases and J by 9 bases, with 22 bases left in between. Germline CDR1 is LNHDA and CDR2 is SQIVND (reference sequence). The CDR3 is 15 residues long. The CDR3 is CASTPLASLTSEQFF. The CDR3, as DNA: TGTGCCAGTACTCCTCTAGCGAGCCTTACTAGTGAGCAGTTCTTC.

The chain links TRBV12-3 or TRBV12-4 to TRBJ2-3, with D possibly being TRBD1 (6 bases). The CDR3 length is 13 residues. V lost 10 bases and J 2 bases, leaving 13 bases between the germline ends. The CDR3 protein is CATRDKFTDTQYF. Written as DNA, the CDR3 is TGTGCCACCCGGGACAAATTCACAGATACGCAGTATTTT.

The chain is built from TRBV5-1 and TRBJ2-2; D possibly corresponds to TRBD2 (6 bases). The germline CDR1 and CDR2 sequences are SGHRS and YFSETQ. Trimming pared 2 bases from V and 0 bases from J, leaving 11 bases between. This CDR3 comprises 16 residues. In nucleotides, the CDR3 is TGCGCCAGCAGCTTAACCGGGACTGCGAACACCGGGGAGCTGTTTTTT. Amino acids: CASSLTGTANTGELFF.

This clonotype was counted a few times. The chain is built from TRBV7-8 and TRBJ1-3; D unclear. The CDR3 spans 15 residues. The V end was cut by 2 bases, the J end by 1 base, with 9 bases between. CDR1 and CDR2 from the germline V gene are SGHVS and FQNEAQ. CDR3 sequence: CASSLREGSGNTIYF. CDR3 DNA: TGTGCCAGCAGCTTAAGGGAGGGTTCTGGAAACACCATATATTTT.

The chain joins TRBV19 to TRBJ1-5; D call uncertain. The CDR3 consists of 13 residues. The germline gives CDR1 LNHDA, CDR2 SQIVND (reference sequence). Trimming removed 5 bases at V and 6 bases at J, with 11 bases between. CDR3 DNA sequence: TGTGCCAGTAGTCGTGGGCTGGGTCAGCCCCAGCATTTT. Encoded protein: CASSRGLGQPQHF.

The chain has TRBV6-5 and TRBJ2-7; D not resolved. The CDR3 is made up of 14 amino acids. V was pared by 2 bases and J by 5 bases, with 13 bases between. Germline CDR1 MNHEY, CDR2 SVGAGI. CDR3 amino acids: CASSYGSKGNEQYF. CDR3 DNA: TGTGCCAGCAGTTACGGTTCTAAGGGCAACGAGCAGTACTTC.

This clonotype was counted a single time. V is TRBV24-1 and J is TRBJ2-5, with D possibly being TRBD2 (5 bases). CDR1 and CDR2 (germline): KGHDR, SFDVKD. CDR3 length equals 14 residues. V was trimmed by 5 bases and J by 4 bases, leaving 13 bases between them. The CDR3 coding sequence is TGTGCCACCAGTGTGCCGGGAATGGGAGAGACCCAGTACTTC. Its translation is CATSVPGMGETQYF.

This clonotype has more than one count but fewer than ten. The J gene is TRBJ2-6, the V gene TRBV6-5; no reliable D call. The V gene lost 3 bases and the J gene lost 0 bases, with 9 bases spanning the gap. The CDR3 has 16 residues. The germline V gene encodes CDR1 MNHEY and CDR2 SVGAGI. The CDR3 coding sequence is TGTGCCAGCAGTTATAATGTCCTCTCTGGGGCCAACGTCCTGACTTTC. Encoded protein: CASSYNVLSGANVLTF.

This clonotype was counted between two and nine times. This sequence joins TRBV20-1 and TRBJ1-6; D perhaps matches TRBD1 (6 bases). CDR1 DFQATT and CDR2 SNEGSKA come from the germline V gene (reference sequence). Deletions cut 6 bases from V and 6 bases from J, with 15 bases between. This CDR3 has 14 residues. CDR3 in amino acids: CSALNLQGNSPLHF. CDR3 sequence (DNA): TGCAGTGCCCTGAACTTACAGGGTAATTCACCCCTCCACTTT.

This sequence joins TRBV2 and TRBJ1-5, with D possibly TRBD1 on 5 matching bases. V was shortened by 7 bases and J by 2 bases, with 6 bases between the two germline ends. Germline V gives CDR1 SNHLY, CDR2 FYNNEI. This CDR3 has 12 amino acids. The chain's CDR3 is CASTRGNQPQHF. The CDR3 DNA sequence: TGTGCCAGCACCAGGGGCAATCAGCCCCAGCATTTT.

The chain joins TRBV20-1 to TRBJ2-7; D is possibly TRBD2 (6 bases). Looked up from germline, CDR1 is DFQATT and CDR2 is SNEGSKA (reference sequence). V gave up 3 bases and J gave up 0 bases, with 12 bases separating them. The CDR3 loop spans 14 amino acids. The CDR3 region has the DNA TGCAGTGCTAGCGTAAATAGCGGCTCCTACGAGCAGTACTTC. It translates to CSASVNSGSYEQYF.

The chain couples TRBV18 to TRBJ2-2, with 7 nucleotides matching TRBD2. The CDR3 totals 18 residues. Per the germline V gene, CDR1 is KGHSH and CDR2 is LQKENI. Germline trimming cut 0 bases from V and 4 bases from J; bases unmatched to any gene: 11. CDR3 amino acids: CASSPPIGGEGPTGELFF. Written as DNA, the CDR3 is TGTGCCAGCTCACCACCAATCGGCGGGGAGGGGCCCACCGGGGAGCTGTTTTTT.

The rearrangement links TRBV19 to TRBJ1-1; the D is unclear. V was trimmed by 5 bases and J by 1 base, leaving 8 bases between them. This CDR3 is built from 13 residues. Germline values: CDR1 LNHDA, CDR2 SQIVND (reference sequence). The chain's CDR3 is CASSFSGNTEAFF. The DNA for the CDR3 is TGTGCCAGTAGTTTTTCTGGGAACACTGAAGCTTTCTTT.

This chain uses TRBV27 with TRBJ2-5; 8 bases are a match to TRBD1. This CDR3 region has 16 residues. Germline CDR1 and CDR2: MNHEY and SMNVEV (reference sequence). Losses at the gene ends were 6 bases for V and 1 base for J; bases not matched to a gene: 10. CDR3: CASSPGDRSTQETQYF. The CDR3 DNA follows: TGTGCCAGCAGCCCAGGGGACAGGTCTACCCAAGAGACCCAGTACTTC.

The rearrangement joins TRBV27 to TRBJ1-5; D ambiguous. CDR1 is MNHEY and CDR2 is SMNVEV in the germline V gene (reference sequence). Trimming removed 6 bases from V and 6 bases from J, with 9 bases in between. The CDR3 runs to 12 residues. The CDR3 protein is CASRRAGQPQHF. The CDR3 DNA is TGTGCCAGCAGGAGGGCGGGTCAGCCCCAGCATTTT.

This clonotype came up a few times. The DNA for the CDR3 is TGTGCCAGCTCGGGACAGCGGAATCACAATGAGCAGTTCTTC. This encodes CASSGQRNHNEQFF. The rearrangement joins TRBV2 to TRBJ2-1, with 7 positions matching TRBD1. There are 14 residues in the CDR3. The V segment lost 8 bases and the J segment 5 bases; nucleotides outside the gene matches: 9. Germline CDR1 SNHLY, CDR2 FYNNEI.

The genes are TRBV12-3 or TRBV12-4 and TRBJ2-5; 7 nucleotides align to TRBD1. With V trimmed by 6 bases and J by 5 bases, 12 bases remained unmatched. The CDR3 runs to 15 residues. The CDR3 loop reads CASRYRQGDWETQYF. The CDR3, as DNA: TGTGCCAGCAGGTATAGACAGGGAGATTGGGAGACCCAGTACTTC.

The V and J genes are TRBV7-2 and TRBJ2-4; D is ambiguous. CDR1 is SGHTA, CDR2 FQGNSA, per germline. The CDR3 covers 12 residues. Trimming cost V 1 base and J 3 bases, with 1 base left between them. CDR3: CASSLGKNIQYF. The DNA of the CDR3 is TGTGCCAGCAGCTTAGGCAAAAACATTCAGTACTTC.

The chain uses TRBV30 and TRBJ1-6; no firm D call. Trimming removed 3 bases from V and 9 bases from J, with 12 bases in between. The V gene's germline CDR1 is GTSNPN and CDR2 SVGIG (reference sequence). The CDR3 runs to 13 residues. This CDR3 is CAWSADQGSPLHF. The CDR3 DNA reads as TGTGCCTGGAGCGCCGACCAAGGTTCACCCCTCCACTTT.

This clonotype was picked up a small number of times. The chain links TRBV6-1 to TRBJ2-3; weak D call: TRBD2 (6 bases). Germline CDR1 is MNHNS and CDR2 is SASEGT. The length of the CDR3 is 16 residues. V was cut by 5 bases and J by 0 bases, with 15 bases left in between. CDR3 DNA: TGTGCCAGCAGTCCCCTCGGGGGATCTAGCACAGATACGCAGTATTTT. Protein: CASSPLGGSSTDTQYF.

The chain employs TRBV10-3 and TRBJ1-3; 9 bases match TRBD1. Trimming cost V 5 bases and J 0 bases; bases outside gene matches: 11. CDR3 size: 18 residues. Germline-derived CDR1 and CDR2 are ENHRY and SYGVKD. CDR3 loop: CAISIDETGGSSGNTIYF. In DNA form, the CDR3 reads TGTGCCATCAGTATCGACGAGACAGGGGGGAGCTCTGGAAACACCATATATTTT.